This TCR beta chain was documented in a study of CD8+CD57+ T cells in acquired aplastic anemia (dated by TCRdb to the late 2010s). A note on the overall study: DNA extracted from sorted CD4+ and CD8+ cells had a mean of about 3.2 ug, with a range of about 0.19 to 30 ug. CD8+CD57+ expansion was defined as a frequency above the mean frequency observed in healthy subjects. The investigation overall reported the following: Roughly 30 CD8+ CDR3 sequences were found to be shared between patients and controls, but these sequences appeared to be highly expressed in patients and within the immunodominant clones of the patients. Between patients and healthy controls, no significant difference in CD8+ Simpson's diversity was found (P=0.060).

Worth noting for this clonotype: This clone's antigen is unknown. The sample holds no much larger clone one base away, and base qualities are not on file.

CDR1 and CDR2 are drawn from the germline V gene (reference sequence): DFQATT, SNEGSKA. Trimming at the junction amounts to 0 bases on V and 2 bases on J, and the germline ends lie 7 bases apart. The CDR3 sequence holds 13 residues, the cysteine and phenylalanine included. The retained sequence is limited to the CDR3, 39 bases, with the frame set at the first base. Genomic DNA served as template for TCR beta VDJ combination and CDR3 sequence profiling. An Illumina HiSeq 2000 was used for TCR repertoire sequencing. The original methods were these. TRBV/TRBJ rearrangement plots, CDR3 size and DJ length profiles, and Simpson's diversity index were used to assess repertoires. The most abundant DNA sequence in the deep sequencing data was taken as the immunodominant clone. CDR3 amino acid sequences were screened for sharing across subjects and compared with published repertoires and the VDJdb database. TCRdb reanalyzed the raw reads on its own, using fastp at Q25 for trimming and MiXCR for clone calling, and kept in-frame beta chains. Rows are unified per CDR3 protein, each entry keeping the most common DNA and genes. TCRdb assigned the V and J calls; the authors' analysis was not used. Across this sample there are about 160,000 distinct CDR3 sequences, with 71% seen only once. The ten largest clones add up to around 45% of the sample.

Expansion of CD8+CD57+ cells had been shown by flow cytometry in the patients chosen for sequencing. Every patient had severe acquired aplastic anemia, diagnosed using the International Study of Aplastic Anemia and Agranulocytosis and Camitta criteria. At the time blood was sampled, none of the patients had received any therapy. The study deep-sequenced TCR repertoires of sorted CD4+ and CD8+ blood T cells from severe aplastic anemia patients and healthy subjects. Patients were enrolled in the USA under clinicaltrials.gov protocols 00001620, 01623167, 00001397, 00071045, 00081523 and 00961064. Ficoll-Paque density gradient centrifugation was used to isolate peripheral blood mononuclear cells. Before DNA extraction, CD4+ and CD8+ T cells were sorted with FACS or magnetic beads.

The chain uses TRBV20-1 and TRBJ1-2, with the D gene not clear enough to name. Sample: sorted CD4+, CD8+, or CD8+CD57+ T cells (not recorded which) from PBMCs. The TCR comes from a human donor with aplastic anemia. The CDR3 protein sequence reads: CSARDFLNYGYTF. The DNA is TGCAGTGCTAGAGATTTCTTAAACTATGGCTACACCTTC.